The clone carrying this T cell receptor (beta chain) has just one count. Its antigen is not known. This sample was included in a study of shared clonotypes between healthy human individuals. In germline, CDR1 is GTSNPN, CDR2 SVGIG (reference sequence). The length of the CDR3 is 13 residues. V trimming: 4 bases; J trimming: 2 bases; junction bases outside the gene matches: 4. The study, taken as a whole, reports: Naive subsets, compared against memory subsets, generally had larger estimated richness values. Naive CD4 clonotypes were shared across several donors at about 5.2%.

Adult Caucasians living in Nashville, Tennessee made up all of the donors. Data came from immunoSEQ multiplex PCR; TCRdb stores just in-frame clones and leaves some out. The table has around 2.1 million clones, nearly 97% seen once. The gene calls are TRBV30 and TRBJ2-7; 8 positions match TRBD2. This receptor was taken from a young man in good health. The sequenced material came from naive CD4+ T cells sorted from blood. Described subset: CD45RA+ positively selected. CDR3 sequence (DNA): TGTGCCTGGATGCGGGGGGTTGCCTACGAGCAGTACTTC. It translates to CAWMRGVAYEQYF.